These 23 T cell receptor beta chains came from one sample sequenced in a study of blood T cell repertoires in COVID-19 (dated by TCRdb to the early 2020s). Library prep was done by the immunoSEQ multiplex PCR assay. Not all clones reach the TCRdb copy of this immuneACCESS table, which keeps in-frame sequences only. Checked studies attribute under half of the gap to unresolved V genes and leave the rest unexplained. The sample table contains a few hundred thousand clones; only one count was recorded for about four fifths of them. Of the sample, around 5.1% falls within the top ten clones. Sequencing was performed on PBMCs or T cells enriched from blood (not recorded which). These receptors all come from a woman aged 50 to 60 who had recovered from COVID-19.

V and J are TRBV4-1 and TRBJ1-1; a weak D match, TRBD1 (6 bases). The CDR3 contains 13 residues. Between the trimmed V and J ends, which lost 2 bases and 8 bases, there was a span of 12 bases. Germline CDR1 MGHRA, CDR2 YSYEKL. The CDR3 sequence is CASSQLRGGEAFF. Written as DNA, the CDR3 is TGCGCCAGCAGCCAACTGCGTGGGGGCGAAGCTTTCTTT.

This chain joins TRBV6-2 or TRBV6-3 and TRBJ1-5, with a weak D call TRBD1 (6 bases). This CDR3 has 13 residues. Germline values: CDR1 MNHEY, CDR2 SVGEGT. V shed 4 bases and J shed 7 bases, with 11 bases lying between them. CDR3 loop: CASSSDRSQPQHF. The CDR3 bases are TGTGCCAGCAGTTCCGACAGGTCCCAGCCCCAGCATTTT.

The chain combines TRBV7-9 with TRBJ2-3; TRBD2 aligns across 10 bases. The V gene end was trimmed by 2 bases and the J gene end by 3 bases; junction bases not matched to a gene: 5. The CDR3 is 16 amino acids. The germline V gene encodes CDR1 SEHNR and CDR2 FQNEAQ (reference sequence). The CDR3 bases are TGTGCCAGCAGCTTAACAGCGGGGGGGCATACAGATACGCAGTATTTT. The encoded protein is CASSLTAGGHTDTQYF. The entire variable domain, with the rest obtained from reference TRBV7-9 and TRBJ2-3, is as follows: DTGVSQNPRHKITKRGQNVTFRCDPISEHNRLYWYRQTLGQGPEFLTYFQNEAQLEKSRLLSDRFSAERPKGSFSTLEIQRTEQGDSAMYLCASSLTAGGHTDTQYFGPGTRLTVL.

The J gene is TRBJ1-2, the V gene TRBV18, with D possibly matching TRBD1 (5 bases). CDR1 KGHSH and CDR2 LQKENI come from the germline V gene. The length of the CDR3 is 15 residues. Trimming removed 6 bases from V and 7 bases from J, with 21 bases in between. The CDR3 DNA sequence: TGTGCCAGCTCGCCGGCCAGGGCGGACGTTGGTGGCTACACCTTC. Its translation is CASSPARADVGGYTF.

This clone was seen a handful of times. This chain's CDR3 is CASSQDPDRVDGYTF. The CDR3, as DNA: TGTGCCAGCAGCCAAGATCCTGACAGGGTGGATGGCTACACCTTC. The chain couples TRBV3-1 (or the pseudogene TRBV3-2) to TRBJ1-2, with 7 bases that match TRBD1. This CDR3 is 15 amino acids long. The J segment lost 6 bases and the V segment lost 0 bases, leaving 7 bases of the junction unmatched. The germline gives CDR1 LGHDT, CDR2 YNNKEL (reference sequence).

This CDR3 reads CAWALAGVRDEQYF. The CDR3, as DNA: TGTGCCTGGGCCCTAGCGGGGGTTAGGGACGAGCAGTACTTC. The V and J genes are TRBV30 and TRBJ2-7, with 10 bases identical to TRBD2. J gave up 5 bases and V 5 bases, and 9 bases lay outside the gene matches. Looked up from germline, CDR1 is GTSNPN and CDR2 is SVGIG (reference sequence). This CDR3 has 14 residues.

This clone occurred once. The chain uses TRBV6-5 and TRBJ1-1; D not resolved. Germline lookup yields CDR1 MNHEY and CDR2 SVGAGI. The CDR3 sequence is 15 residues long. V was cut by 4 bases and J by 4 bases, with 16 bases left in between. The CDR3 region has the DNA TGTGCCAGCAGTTGGTCTCCAGGCGTGTCCACTGAAGCTTTCTTT. Its translation is CASSWSPGVSTEAFF.

A single count supports this clone. The rearrangement joins TRBV11-2 to TRBJ2-1, with a possible D match to TRBD1 (5 bases). V gave up 1 base and J gave up 0 bases, with 13 bases separating them. The germline gives CDR1 SGHAT, CDR2 FQNNGV. The CDR3 extends over 17 amino acids. CDR3 nucleotide sequence: TGTGCCAGCAGCTTAGGGTCAGGGTCCCCCTCCTACAATGAGCAGTTCTTC. This translates into CASSLGSGSPSYNEQFF.

CDR3 loop: CASRDPGQGEHEQYF. The CDR3 region has the DNA TGTGCCAGCAGAGATCCGGGACAGGGTGAACACGAGCAGTACTTC. The chain is built from TRBV4-2 and TRBJ2-7, with 9 bases matching TRBD1. V shed 6 bases and J 5 bases; nucleotides not matched to a gene: 11. Germline loops: CDR1 LGHNA, CDR2 YNFKEQ. The CDR3 contains 15 residues.

The V call is TRBV11-3, the J call TRBJ1-1; D unclear. V lost 3 bases and J lost 1, with 9 bases in between. The V gene's germline CDR1 is SGHNT and CDR2 YENEEA. CDR3 size: 14 residues. The CDR3 sequence: CASSFRSENTEAFF. The CDR3 nucleotides read TGTGCCAGCAGCTTCAGGTCTGAGAACACTGAAGCTTTCTTT.

The CDR3 DNA reads as TGTGCCAGCAGTTTTAACAGGAACACTGAAGCTTTCTTT. It codes for CASSFNRNTEAFF. The chain has TRBV12-3 or TRBV12-4 and TRBJ1-1; D call uncertain. The CDR3 is made up of 13 amino acids. Trimming shortened V by 3 bases and J by 1 base, and 6 bases separated the two germline ends.

This rearrangement joins TRBV5-4 to TRBJ2-7; 8 nucleotides align to TRBD2. CDR3 length equals 15 residues. The germline V gene encodes CDR1 SGHNT and CDR2 YYREEE (reference sequence). J gave up 3 bases and V 5 bases, and 10 bases lay outside the gene matches. The CDR3 coding sequence is TGTGCCAGCAGTCCTCCGGGACTAGGTGTCTACGAGCAGTACTTC. Its protein is CASSPPGLGVYEQYF.

J is TRBJ1-2 and V is TRBV12-3 or TRBV12-4; D gene uncertain. CDR3 length: 13 residues. Trimming left V 3 bases short and J 7 bases short, with 12 bases between. CDR3 amino acids: CASSFRGKGGYTF. CDR3 nucleotide sequence: TGTGCCAGCAGTTTTCGCGGGAAAGGTGGCTACACCTTC.

This clone was detected once. V usage is TRBV19 and J usage is TRBJ2-1; TRBD2 matches at 15 bases. The CDR3 has 15 residues. The V and J ends lost 6 bases and 9 bases, in that order; junction bases with no gene match: 6. The germline V gene encodes CDR1 LNHDA and CDR2 SQIVND (reference sequence). The CDR3 coding sequence is TGTGCCAGTAGGCGGACTAGCGGGGGGGATGGTGAGCAGTTCTTC. Its protein product is CASRRTSGGDGEQFF.

The chain is built from TRBV27 and TRBJ1-4; D gene uncertain. CDR1 is MNHEY, CDR2 SMNVEV, per germline (reference sequence). V lost 5 bases to trimming and J lost 0 bases, with 10 bases between them. The CDR3 is 15 residues long. CDR3 nucleotides: TGTGCCAGCAGTCCCAAGGGAGCAACTAATGAAAAACTGTTTTTT. Translated, it gives CASSPKGATNEKLFF.

Only one count was recorded for this clone. V and J are TRBV7-3 and TRBJ2-1; the match to TRBD2 covers 14 bases. Germline CDR1 SGHTA, CDR2 FQGTGA. The CDR3 totals 16 residues. Trimming cost V 0 bases and J 6 bases; bases outside gene matches: 1. In DNA form, the CDR3 reads TGTGCCAGCAGCTTAACCGGGACTAGCGGGGGCAATGAGCAGTTCTTC. This encodes CASSLTGTSGGNEQFF. The whole variable domain, remainder taken from reference TRBV7-3 and TRBJ2-1, is GAGVSQTPSNKVTEKGKYVELRCDPISGHTALYWYRQSLGQGPEFLIYFQGTGAADDSGLPNDRFFAVRPEGSVSTLKIQRTERGDSAVYLCASSLTGTSGGNEQFFGPGTRLTVL.

This clone was seen a single time. The CDR3 sequence: CASSPRRGGQGVLALHF. CDR3 bases: TGTGCCAGCAGCCCTCGTAGAGGGGGACAGGGGGTTCTGGCCCTCCACTTT. The chain is built from TRBV28 and TRBJ1-6; TRBD1 agrees at 11 bases. Looked up from germline, CDR1 is MDHEN and CDR2 is SYDVKM. The CDR3 covers 17 residues. V was clipped by 6 bases and J by 14 bases; unmatched bases: 18.

This chain uses TRBV18 with TRBJ1-1; D call uncertain. The V and J ends lost 2 bases and 0 bases respectively, with 7 bases between them. Germline V lookup: CDR1 KGHSH, CDR2 LQKENI. This CDR3 is built from 14 residues. The CDR3: CASSPVQLNTEAFF. CDR3 bases: TGTGCCAGCTCACCAGTCCAGTTGAACACTGAAGCTTTCTTT.

CDR3 sequence reads: CASSPQRGDTDTQYF. In DNA, the CDR3 is TGTGCCAGCAGCCCCCAGCGGGGAGACACAGATACGCAGTATTTT. The chain uses TRBV7-2 and TRBJ2-3; 7 positions agree with TRBD2. The V and J ends lost 5 bases and 2 bases, in that order; junction bases with no gene match: 7. CDR3 length: 15 amino acids. CDR1 and CDR2 (germline): SGHTA, FQGNSA.

The chain has TRBV5-1 and TRBJ1-4; tentatively, D is TRBD1 (6 bases). V lost 4 bases and J 15 bases, leaving 16 bases between the germline ends. CDR1 and CDR2 from the germline V gene are SGHRS and YFSETQ. This CDR3 contains 12 residues. The CDR3 is CASSLTGQILFF. The CDR3 DNA follows: TGCGCCAGCAGCCTAACAGGACAGATTTTGTTTTTT.

The genes are TRBV27 and TRBJ2-7, with TRBD2 as a possible D gene (5 bases). V gave up 3 bases and J gave up 5 bases, with 11 bases separating them. In germline, CDR1 is MNHEY, CDR2 SMNVEV (reference sequence). CDR3 size: 13 residues. CDR3 residues: CASSFTGNNEQYF. DNA of the CDR3: TGTGCCAGCAGTTTTACCGGGAACAACGAGCAGTACTTC.

V gene TRBV19 combines with J gene TRBJ1-1; 7 bases align to TRBD1. Trimming removed 5 bases from V and 1 base from J; junction bases left unmatched: 10. The CDR3 has 16 amino acids. The germline CDR1 and CDR2 sequences are LNHDA and SQIVND (reference sequence). CDR3 DNA: TGTGCCAGTAGTGGCCCTTTGGGACAGCAGAACACTGAAGCTTTCTTT. This encodes CASSGPLGQQNTEAFF.

The V and J genes are TRBV6-2 or TRBV6-3 and TRBJ1-2; TRBD1 aligns across 7 bases. This CDR3 is 15 amino acids long. Losses at the gene ends were 1 base for V and 7 bases for J; bases not matched to a gene: 9. The V gene's germline CDR1 is MNHEY and CDR2 SVGEGT. The CDR3 bases are TGTGCCAGCAGTTACTACCCGGGACAGCTCGGTGGCTACACCTTC. Encoded protein: CASSYYPGQLGGYTF.